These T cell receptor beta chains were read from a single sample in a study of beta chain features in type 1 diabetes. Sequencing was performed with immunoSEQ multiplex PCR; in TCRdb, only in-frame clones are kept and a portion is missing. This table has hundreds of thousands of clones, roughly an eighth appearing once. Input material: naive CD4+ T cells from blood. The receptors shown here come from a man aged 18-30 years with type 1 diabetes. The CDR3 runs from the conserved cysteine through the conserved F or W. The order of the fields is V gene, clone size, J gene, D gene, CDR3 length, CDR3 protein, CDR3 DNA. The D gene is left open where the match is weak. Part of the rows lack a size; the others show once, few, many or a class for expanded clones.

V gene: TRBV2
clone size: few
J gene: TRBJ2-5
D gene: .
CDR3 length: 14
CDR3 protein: CASEEGGTQETQYF
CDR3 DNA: TGTGCCAGCGAGGAAGGCGGGACCCAAGAGACCCAGTACTTC

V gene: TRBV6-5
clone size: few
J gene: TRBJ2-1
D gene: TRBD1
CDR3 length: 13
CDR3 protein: CASRLSGGNEQFF
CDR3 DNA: TGTGCCAGCAGACTATCAGGGGGCAATGAGCAGTTCTTC

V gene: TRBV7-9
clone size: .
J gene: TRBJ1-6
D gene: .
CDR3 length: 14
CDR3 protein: CASSLDGRNSPLHF
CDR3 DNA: TGTGCCAGCAGCTTGGACGGTAGAAATTCACCCCTCCACTTT

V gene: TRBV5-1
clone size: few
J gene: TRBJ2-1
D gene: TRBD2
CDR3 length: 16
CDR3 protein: CASSPGTSGKGDEQFF
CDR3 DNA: TGCGCCAGCAGCCCCGGGACTAGCGGGAAGGGGGATGAGCAGTTCTTC

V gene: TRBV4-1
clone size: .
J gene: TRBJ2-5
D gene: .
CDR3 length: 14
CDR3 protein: CASSQLRLGETQYF
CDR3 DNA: TGCGCCAGCAGCCAGTTAAGATTAGGGGAGACCCAGTACTTC

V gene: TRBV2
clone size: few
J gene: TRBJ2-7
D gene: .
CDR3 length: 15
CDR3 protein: CASSEGVPDYYEQYF
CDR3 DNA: TGTGCCAGCAGTGAAGGGGTCCCGGACTACTACGAGCAGTACTTC

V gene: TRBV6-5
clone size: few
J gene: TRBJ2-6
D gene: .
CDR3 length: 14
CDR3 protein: CASSYERNANVLTF
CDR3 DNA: TGTGCCAGCAGTTATGAAAGGAATGCCAACGTCCTGACTTTC

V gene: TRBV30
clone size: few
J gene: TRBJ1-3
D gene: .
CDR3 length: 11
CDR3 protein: CAWGVGNTIYF
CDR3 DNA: TGTGCCTGGGGGGTTGGAAACACCATATATTTT

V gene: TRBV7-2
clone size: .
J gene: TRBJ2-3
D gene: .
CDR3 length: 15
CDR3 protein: CATKPTGTSTDTQYF
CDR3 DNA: TGTGCCACCAAACCTACCGGGACTAGCACAGATACGCAGTATTTT

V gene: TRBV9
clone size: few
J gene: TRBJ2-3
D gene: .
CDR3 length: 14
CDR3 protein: CASSVGLGGDTQYF
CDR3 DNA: TGTGCCAGCAGCGTGGGACTCGGGGGCGATACGCAGTATTTT

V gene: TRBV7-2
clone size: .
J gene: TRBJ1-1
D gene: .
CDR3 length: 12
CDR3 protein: CASSLGQFEAFF
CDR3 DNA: TGTGCCAGCAGCTTAGGACAGTTTGAAGCTTTCTTT

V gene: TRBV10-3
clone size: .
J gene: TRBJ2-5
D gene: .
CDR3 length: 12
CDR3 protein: CAISEGQETQYF
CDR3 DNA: TGTGCCATCAGTGAGGGTCAAGAGACCCAGTACTTC

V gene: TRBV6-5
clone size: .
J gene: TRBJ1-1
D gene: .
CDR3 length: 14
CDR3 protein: CASSYGHMNTEAFF
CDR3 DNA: TGTGCCAGCAGTTACGGACACATGAACACTGAAGCTTTCTTT

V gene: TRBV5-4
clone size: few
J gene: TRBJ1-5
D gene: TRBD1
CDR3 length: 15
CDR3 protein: CASSPGQGDNQPQHF
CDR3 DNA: TGTGCCAGCAGCCCAGGACAGGGTGACAATCAGCCCCAGCATTTT

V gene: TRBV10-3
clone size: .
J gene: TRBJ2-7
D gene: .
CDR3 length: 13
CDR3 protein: CAIIGVPGGEQYF
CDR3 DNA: TGTGCCATCATAGGGGTGCCCGGGGGCGAGCAGTACTTC

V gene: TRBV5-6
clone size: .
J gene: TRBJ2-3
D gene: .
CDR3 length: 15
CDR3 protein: CASSFGARLTDTQYF
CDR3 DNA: TGTGCCAGCAGCTTCGGCGCTAGATTAACAGATACGCAGTATTTT

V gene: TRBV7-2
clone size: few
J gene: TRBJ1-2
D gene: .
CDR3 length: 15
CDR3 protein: CASSLSLAGPYGYTF
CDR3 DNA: TGTGCCAGCAGCTTATCATTGGCAGGACCATATGGCTACACCTTC

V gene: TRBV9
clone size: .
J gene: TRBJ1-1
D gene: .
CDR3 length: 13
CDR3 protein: CASSVRLDTEAFF
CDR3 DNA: TGTGCCAGCAGCGTCCGGTTGGACACTGAAGCTTTCTTT

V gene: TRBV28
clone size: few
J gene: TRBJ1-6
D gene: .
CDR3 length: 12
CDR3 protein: CASRQGGSPLHF
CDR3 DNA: TGTGCCAGCAGGCAGGGAGGTTCACCCCTCCACTTT

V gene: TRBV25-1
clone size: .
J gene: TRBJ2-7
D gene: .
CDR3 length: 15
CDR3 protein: CASSEQGPFFYEQYF
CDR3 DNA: TGTGCCAGCAGTGAACAGGGGCCCTTCTTCTACGAGCAGTACTTT

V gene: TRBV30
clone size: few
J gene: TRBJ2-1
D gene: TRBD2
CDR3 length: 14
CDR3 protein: CAWSVRGSGGTRFF
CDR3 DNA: TGTGCCTGGAGTGTAAGGGGTAGCGGGGGCACGAGGTTCTTC

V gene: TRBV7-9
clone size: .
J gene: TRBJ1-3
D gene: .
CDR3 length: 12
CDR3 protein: CASSFEGHTIYF
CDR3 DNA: TGTGCCAGCAGCTTCGAGGGCCACACCATATATTTT

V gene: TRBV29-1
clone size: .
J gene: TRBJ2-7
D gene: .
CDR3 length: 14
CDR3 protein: CSVVWGTKSYEQYF
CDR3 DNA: TGCAGCGTTGTGTGGGGGACGAAATCCTACGAGCAGTACTTC